This T cell receptor (beta chain) is from a study of T-cell memory formation after mild COVID-19. Study observations and caveats: Contracting CD4+ clones sat mainly in CM and EM; CD8+ in EMRA.

This CDR3 comprises 15 residues. V was pared by 5 bases and J by 4 bases, with 17 bases between. Germline V lookup: CDR1 SGHTA, CDR2 FQGNSA. In the case of this clonotype: The antigen is unknown.

TCRdb passed the 5' RACE reads through MiXCR, listing each CDR3 protein once. In the table there are 210,000 or so distinct CDR3 sequences, approximately 10% of which are singletons. The chain combines TRBV7-2 with TRBJ1-2; no definite D call. The material sequenced was PBMCs or a T cell subset sorted from them (not recorded which). The TCR originated in a young man who had mild COVID-19 (a few samples of this study predate the infection). Cell type and time point are not known. In DNA form, the CDR3 reads TGTGCCAGCAGCCCCGGCCCGGCAGAATTCTATGGCTACACCTTC. Its translation is CASSPGPAEFYGYTF.